This T cell receptor beta chain was identified during a study of response to subunit inactivated influenza vaccine (dated by TCRdb to the late 2010s). For the study in its entirety: To follow how T cells responded to a trivalent subunit inactivated influenza vaccine, the researchers relied on deep quantitative profiling of the T cell receptor repertoire.

Results and caveats for the whole study, not just this receptor: The authors proposed that each seasonal influenza vaccination may bring in only a limited number of new T cells.

The library was generated by RT-PCR. The sequencer listed for this sample is Illumina HiSeq 2500. Starting from the raw public reads, TCRdb applied fastp trimming at Q25, assembled clones with MiXCR and retained in-frame beta chains. Rows matching on CDR3 protein sequence are summarized as one entry with the most common DNA and genes. In all, the sample holds approximately 530,000 distinct CDR3 sequences, and about 7.6% of those were seen once. Over 10% of the sample rests with the top ten. The CDR3, from cysteine to phenylalanine, totals 13 residues. CDR3 DNA only is kept here, 39 bases in frame from base 1. The V end loses 8 bases and the J end loses 3 bases, and a stretch of 14 bases separates them. This clonotype was picked up many times. The antigen this receptor binds is unknown. No clone much larger than this one lies a single base away; base qualities are absent.

The sequence derives from a man between 50 and 69 years old who received an inactivated influenza vaccine. Donor details come from another sample of the same person, matched by shared clones. Specimen: PBMCs from blood, collected roughly 24 months after vaccination. The rearranged segments are TRBV12-3 or TRBV12-4 and TRBJ2-7; TRBD1 is a possible D gene, resting on 5 matching bases. The CDR3 sequence is CASQRGSLYEQYF. The DNA sequence is given as TGTGCCAGCCAAAGGGGTTCACTCTACGAGCAGTACTTC.